Listed below are T cell receptor beta chains from one sample, sequenced in a study of CD8+CD57+ T cells in acquired aplastic anemia. TCRdb independently ran MiXCR on the reads; one entry per CDR3 protein. Of hundreds of thousands of distinct CDR3 sequences in the sample, around 68% are singletons; the top ten hold 3% to 5%. The sequenced sample consisted of sorted CD4+, CD8+, or CD8+CD57+ T cells (not recorded which) from PBMCs. The receptors originated from a human donor in good health, serving as a control. CDR3s include the opening cysteine and the closing phenylalanine or tryptophan. A D gene is named only where the DNA matches it firmly. A clone size is listed for some rows: how often the clone was seen (once, few, many), or a class if it is expanded.

CASSREGTTTDTQYF,TGTGCCAGTAGTAGAGAGGGGACTACCACAGATACGCAGTATTTT,TRBV19,TRBJ2-3,TRBD2,-
CASSPVGTGELFF,TGTGCCAGCAGCCCCGTTGGTACCGGGGAGCTGTTTTTT,TRBV13,TRBJ2-2,-,-
CASSRDRDQPHHLYF,TGCGCCAGCAGCAGGGATAGGGATCAGCCCCATCATCTTTATTTT,TRBV7-7,TRBJ2-3,-,-
CSARRGQGYEQYF,TGCAGTGCTAGGCGTGGGCAGGGGTACGAGCAGTACTTC,TRBV20-1,TRBJ2-7,-,-
CASSKRQGAREQYF,TGTGCCAGTAGCAAACGACAGGGGGCGAGGGAGCAGTACTTC,TRBV19,TRBJ2-7,TRBD1,once
CASSNTASYEQYF,TGTGCCAGCAGTAACACGGCATCCTACGAGCAGTACTTC,TRBV7-9,TRBJ2-7,-,-
CASSFDINNEQFF,TGTGCCAGCAGCTTTGACATAAACAATGAGCAGTTCTTC,TRBV11-3,TRBJ2-1,-,many
CASSYSRRDTQYF,TGTGCCAGCAGTTACTCGAGACGGGATACGCAGTATTTT,TRBV6-5,TRBJ2-3,-,many
CASSLSGGPTDTQYF,TGTGCCAGCAGCTTATCGGGGGGGCCCACAGATACGCAGTATTTT,TRBV7-9,TRBJ2-3,TRBD2,many
CASRFRASGYTF,TGTGCCAGCAGGTTTAGGGCTTCTGGCTACACCTTC,TRBV12-3/TRBV12-4,TRBJ1-2,-,once
CASSGDKDYNYAYTF,TGCGCCAGCAGCGGAGACAAGGACTATAACTATGCCTACACCTTC,TRBV7-3,TRBJ1-2,-,-
CASSDSFPAGGYNEQFF,TGTGCCAGCAGCGATAGCTTTCCAGCGGGAGGCTACAATGAGCAGTTCTTC,TRBV11-2,TRBJ2-1,TRBD2,-
CASTKDRAGNQPQHF,TGTGCCAGCACCAAGGACAGGGCCGGCAATCAGCCCCAGCATTTT,TRBV2,TRBJ1-5,TRBD1,many
CASSEEGHEQYF,TGCGCCAGCAGTGAGGAGGGCCACGAGCAGTACTTC,TRBV10-1,TRBJ2-7,-,few
CASSLVTGRTLKLHF,TGTGCCAGCAGCTTAGTGACAGGAAGAACACTGAAGCTTCACTTT,TRBV7-8,TRBJ1-6,-,-
CASSLGGSNYNEQFF,TGTGCCAGCAGTCTAGGGGGCTCTAACTACAATGAGCAGTTCTTC,TRBV6-6,TRBJ2-1,TRBD1,-
CASTPDRGASTDTQYF,TGCGCCAGCACTCCTGACAGGGGGGCTAGCACAGATACGCAGTATTTT,TRBV5-1,TRBJ2-3,TRBD1,many
CSARGPNGHSNQPQHF,TGCAGTGCTAGGGGTCCCAACGGACATAGCAATCAGCCCCAGCATTTT,TRBV20-1,TRBJ1-5,-,-
CASNSQWAHSPLHF,TGTGCCAGTAACAGCCAATGGGCGCATTCACCCCTCCACTTT,TRBV19,TRBJ1-6,-,-
CASSLGLPNTDTQYF,TGCGCCAGCAGCCTGGGTTTGCCTAACACAGATACGCAGTATTTT,TRBV5-1,TRBJ2-3,-,many
CASSYGRGGRSAGELFF,TGTGCCAGCAGTTACGGGCGGGGGGGCCGTTCCGCCGGGGAGCTGTTTTTT,TRBV6-2/TRBV6-3,TRBJ2-2,TRBD2,-
CASSGQGYHRHTF,TGTGCCAGCAGCGGACAGGGATATCATCGCCACACCTTT,TRBV19,TRBJ1-2,TRBD1,-
CASSIRGTSDSGTTIYF,TGTGCCAGCAGTATAAGAGGCACCAGTGATTCTGGAACCACCATTTATTTT,TRBV2,TRBJ1-3,-,-
CAISEERGMGTGELFF,TGTGCCATCAGTGAGGAGAGAGGAATGGGTACCGGGGAGCTGTTTTTT,TRBV9,TRBJ2-2,-,once
CSARDSGTSAQYF,TGCAGTGCAAGGGACTCCGGGACCTCCGCGCAGTACTTC,TRBV20-1,TRBJ2-7,-,-
CASSQSRAVNTEAFF,TGTGCCAGCAGCCAGTCCCGGGCAGTGAACACTGAAGCTTTCTTT,TRBV3-1,TRBJ1-1,-,many
CASSGSGRDSPLHF,TGTGCCAGCAGCGGATCGGGGCGAGATTCACCCCTCCACTTT,TRBV7-2,TRBJ1-6,-,-